The entry that follows covers one T cell receptor beta chain sequence. Its specificity is not known. Running of the assay took place at deep level. Replicate PCRs from sorted subsets contained around 200 ng DNA, which is around 30,000 T cell genomes. Repertoires were generated with immunoSEQ multiplex PCR, while TCRdb's copy carries only in-frame clones and drops some. This table holds about 2 million clones, roughly 94% found once. The CDR3 has 16 amino acids. Germline V gene data show CDR1 as KGHSH and CDR2 as LQKENI. Trimming cost V 3 bases and J 0 bases, with 9 bases left between them. The data were obtained in a study of shared clonotypes between healthy human individuals. Whole-study findings and limits: Shared clonotypes across all four donors exceeded non-shared ones in generation probability. Although depth was large, rarefaction showed that sequencing of the sorted subsets was incomplete.

The source is a man aged 18 to 29 in good health. The rearrangement joins TRBV18 to TRBJ1-6, with unresolved D. Sequencing was carried out using naive CD4+ T cells sorted from blood. Subset specified: CD45RA+ positively selected. The DNA for the CDR3 is TGTGCCAGCTCACCTCTACCAAGCTCCTATAATTCACCCCTCCACTTT. Translation: CASSPLPSSYNSPLHF.